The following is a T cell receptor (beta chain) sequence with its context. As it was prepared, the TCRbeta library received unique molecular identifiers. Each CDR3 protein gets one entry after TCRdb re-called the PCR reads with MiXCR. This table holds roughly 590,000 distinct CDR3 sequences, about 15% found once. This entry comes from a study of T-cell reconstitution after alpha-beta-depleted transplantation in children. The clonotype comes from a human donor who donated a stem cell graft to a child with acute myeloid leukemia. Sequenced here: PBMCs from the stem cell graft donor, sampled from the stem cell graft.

CDR3 residues: CASSQDLRRKNYGYTF. CDR3 coding DNA: TGCGCCAGCAGCCAAGATTTGAGACGGAAGAACTATGGCTACACCTTC. V and J are TRBV4-1 and TRBJ1-2, with unresolved D. This CDR3 has 16 amino acids. Between the trimmed V and J ends, which lost 0 bases and 2 bases, there was a span of 13 bases. Germline CDR1 and CDR2: MGHRA and YSYEKL.